One and the same sample provided the 32 T cell receptor beta chains below, sequenced in a study of monozygotic twins with inflammatory bowel disease. With the 5' RACE reads reprocessed, TCRdb shows one record per CDR3 protein and no DNA. In all, the sample yields 140,000 to 150,000 distinct CDR3 sequences. Material: blood. The receptors shown here come from a human donor with ulcerative colitis or Crohn's disease, or a healthy co-twin of an affected twin (not recorded which).

The chain couples TRBV29-1 to TRBJ2-7; TCRdb names TRBD2, which stays unverified in the absence of DNA. There are 13 residues in the CDR3. Germline CDR1 is SQVTM and CDR2 is ANQGSEA. CDR3 amino acids: CSVGTYHPYEQYF.

The chain links TRBV14 to TRBJ2-7. Germline V CDR1 and CDR2: SGHDN, FVKESK. This CDR3 contains 16 residues. CDR3 region: CASSGVRRGSSYEQYF.

This chain links TRBV7-3 with TRBJ2-1. Germline values: CDR1 SGHTA, CDR2 FQGTGA. This CDR3 contains 17 residues. The CDR3 spells CASSFRGGWSSYNEQFF.

The gene calls are TRBV20-1 and TRBJ2-1; checking the TCRdb D call of TRBD2 is not possible without DNA. CDR1 and CDR2 from the germline V gene are DFQATT and SNEGSKA (reference sequence). The length of the CDR3 is 13 residues. The CDR3 spells CSARDMGEGEQFF.

This chain links TRBV27 with TRBJ2-2; as DNA is missing, the TRBD1 call by TCRdb cannot be tested. The CDR3 consists of 13 residues. Germline assignment: CDR1 MNHEY and CDR2 SMNVEV (reference sequence). CDR3 loop: CASSFGQGSRLFF.

This chain uses TRBV29-1 with TRBJ2-1; with no DNA, the TCRdb D assignment of TRBD1 cannot be verified. CDR3 length equals 12 residues. Germline CDR1 SQVTM, CDR2 ANQGSEA. CDR3 region: CSGRPGYNEQFF.

This chain connects TRBV20-1 to TRBJ2-5; the D gene TCRdb calls, TRBD1, cannot be checked with no DNA. Germline CDR1 is DFQATT and CDR2 is SNEGSKA (reference sequence). The CDR3 has 14 residues. The CDR3 sequence: CSARGTGAQETQYF.

The chain is built from TRBV7-9 and TRBJ1-5; lacking DNA, the TRBD1 call made by TCRdb goes unchecked. The CDR3 extends over 16 amino acids. Germline values: CDR1 SEHNR, CDR2 FQNEAQ (reference sequence). The chain's CDR3 is CASSLETGGYNQPQHF.

J is TRBJ1-6 and V is TRBV2; TCRdb's assignment of TRBD1 cannot be checked, as there is no DNA. The V gene's germline CDR1 is SNHLY and CDR2 FYNNEI. There are 14 residues in the CDR3. The CDR3 is CASSRDRNNSPLHF.

J is TRBJ1-5 and V is TRBV18; there is no DNA to check the TCRdb D call of TRBD1. This CDR3 region has 16 residues. CDR1 is KGHSH, CDR2 LQKENI, per germline. The CDR3 sequence: CASSPNGQGNNQPQHF.

The rearrangement uses TRBV27 and TRBJ2-3; TCRdb's D call, TRBD2, is unchecked because there is no DNA. This CDR3 spans 16 amino acids. Germline lookup yields CDR1 MNHEY and CDR2 SMNVEV (reference sequence). The CDR3 protein is CASSPSQGFSTDTQYF.

The gene calls are TRBV7-8 and TRBJ2-7; TCRdb selects TRBD1, and the lack of DNA leaves this call unchecked. Germline V gene sequence: CDR1 SGHVS, CDR2 FQNEAQ. The CDR3 contains 13 residues. The CDR3 is CASSYLRANEQYF.

The chain links TRBV7-3 to TRBJ1-1; absent DNA, TCRdb's TRBD1 call cannot be checked. The CDR3 loop spans 14 amino acids. Germline V CDR1 and CDR2: SGHTA, FQGTGA. This CDR3 is CASSLMGAGTEAFF.

The V gene is TRBV9, the J gene TRBJ2-3; absent DNA, TCRdb's TRBD1 call cannot be checked. The CDR3 runs to 14 residues. The germline V gene encodes CDR1 SGDLS and CDR2 YYNGEE. The CDR3 is CASSVEGVTDTQYF.

The chain has TRBV28 and TRBJ2-1; TCRdb picks TRBD2, but there is no DNA to check that call. CDR1 is MDHEN and CDR2 is SYDVKM in the germline V gene. This CDR3 region has 14 residues. CDR3 residues: CASSPSDGYNEQFF.

The rearrangement links TRBV20-1 to TRBJ1-5; there is no DNA to check the TCRdb D call of TRBD1. The V gene's germline CDR1 is DFQATT and CDR2 SNEGSKA (reference sequence). This CDR3 has 13 residues. The CDR3 loop reads CSAKTGGNQPQHF.

V gene TRBV18 combines with J gene TRBJ1-1. Per germline, CDR1 KGHSH and CDR2 LQKENI. The length of the CDR3 is 17 residues. The CDR3 sequence: CASSPPAFRGRNTEAFF.

The chain carries TRBV14 and TRBJ2-3; TCRdb indicates TRBD2, and absent DNA this call remains unverified. Germline V lookup: CDR1 SGHDN, CDR2 FVKESK. CDR3 size: 16 residues. The CDR3 reads CASSRYRDSNTDTQYF.

V usage is TRBV12-3 or TRBV12-4 and J usage is TRBJ2-4; the TRBD1 assignment by TCRdb is unverifiable without DNA. This CDR3 comprises 14 residues. The chain's CDR3 is CASSSNLGQGVQYF.

This sequence joins TRBV19 and TRBJ2-2; TCRdb's D call of TRBD1 is untestable without DNA. CDR3 size: 18 residues. CDR1 and CDR2 from the germline V gene are LNHDA and SQIVND (reference sequence). CDR3 amino acids: CASTSRGTGIRSTGELFF.

CDR3 amino acids: CASSLVGQGSYEQYF. V gene TRBV11-1 combines with J gene TRBJ2-7; TCRdb lists TRBD1, though no DNA is available to test this call. From germline, CDR1 is SGHAT and CDR2 FQDESV (reference sequence). CDR3 size: 15 residues.

The V call is TRBV9, the J call TRBJ2-3. Germline-derived CDR1 and CDR2 are SGDLS and YYNGEE. The CDR3 totals 17 residues. This CDR3 is CASSRYGLAPGTDTQYF.

The V gene is TRBV10-1, the J gene TRBJ1-1. Germline-derived CDR1 and CDR2 are WNHNN and SYGVQD (reference sequence). The CDR3 runs to 15 residues. CDR3 protein: CASSESTQGNTEAFF.

This chain connects TRBV6-2 or TRBV6-3 to TRBJ2-2; TCRdb's D call, TRBD1, is unchecked because there is no DNA. From germline, CDR1 is MNHEY and CDR2 SVGEGT. The CDR3 spans 14 residues. The CDR3 spells CASSWTGNTGELFF.

The V call is TRBV19, the J call TRBJ2-1; no DNA is available, so the TRBD2 call from TCRdb remains unchecked. There are 16 residues in the CDR3. The germline V gene encodes CDR1 LNHDA and CDR2 SQIVND (reference sequence). Here the CDR3 reads CASSLRSGAGMNEQFF. Supplemented by reference TRBV19 and TRBJ2-1, the full variable domain reads DGGITQSPKYLFRKEGQNVTLSCEQNLNHDAMYWYRQDPGQGLRLIYYSQIVNDFQKGDIAEGYSVSREKKESFPLTVTSAQKNPTAFYLCASSLRSGAGMNEQFFGPGTRLTVL.

The V call is TRBV5-1, the J call TRBJ2-3; the TCRdb D gene call, TRBD2, has no DNA to confirm it. CDR1 and CDR2 (germline): SGHRS, YFSETQ. CDR3 length equals 16 residues. CDR3: CASSSGLTSGNRPQYF.

The genes are TRBV4-1 and TRBJ2-5. The CDR3 covers 14 residues. Germline V gene sequence: CDR1 MGHRA, CDR2 YSYEKL. The chain's CDR3 is CASSQDRVQETQYF.

The V and J genes are TRBV6-2 or TRBV6-3 and TRBJ1-5; TCRdb proposes TRBD1, but this gene call is untestable without DNA. Germline V lookup: CDR1 MNHEY, CDR2 SVGEGT. The CDR3 length is 13 residues. CDR3 protein: CATRDDSSQPQHF.

V usage is TRBV20-1 and J usage is TRBJ2-3; no DNA is available, so the TRBD1 call from TCRdb remains unchecked. CDR3 size: 14 residues. Per the germline V gene, CDR1 is DFQATT and CDR2 is SNEGSKA (reference sequence). The CDR3 here is CSARVGGYTDTQYF.

V gene TRBV19 combines with J gene TRBJ2-7; checking the TCRdb D call of TRBD1 is not possible without DNA. The CDR3 has 15 amino acids. Germline V gives CDR1 LNHDA, CDR2 SQIVND (reference sequence). CDR3 sequence reads: CASSTQSGAPYEQYF.

The chain combines TRBV7-9 with TRBJ2-1. Germline assignment: CDR1 SEHNR and CDR2 FQNEAQ (reference sequence). The CDR3 covers 13 residues. The CDR3: CASSLISYNEQFF.

The J gene is TRBJ2-3, the V gene TRBV11-2. CDR3 length equals 15 residues. Germline CDR1 reads SGHAT; CDR2 reads FQNNGV. The CDR3 loop reads CASSLVAWSTDTQYF.